A selection of T cell receptor beta chains follows, all from one sample in a study of cytomegalovirus exposure and HLA in healthy donors. Libraries were prepared by immunoSEQ multiplex PCR; TCRdb keeps only in-frame clonotypes and omits some of them. Seen here are about 300,000 clones, 86% observed once, and the top ten hold roughly 4%. Sequenced sample: PBMCs. Receptor source: a man aged 40-50 years in good health and CMV-seropositive. Both conserved end residues are part of each CDR3. A D gene is named only where the DNA matches it firmly. Part of the rows lack a size; the others show once, few, many or a class for expanded clones.

once | TRBJ1-2 | - | TRBV18 | CASSPRNGENYGYTF | TGTGCCAGCTCACCGCGCAATGGGGAGAACTATGGCTACACCTTC
once | TRBJ2-4 | TRBD1 | TRBV18 | CASSPGQGNIQYF | TGTGCCAGCTCACCGGGACAGGGAAACATTCAGTACTTC
- | TRBJ2-3 | TRBD2 | TRBV11-2 | CASSRPGLAGGSDTQYF | TGTGCCAGCAGCCGCCCCGGGCTAGCGGGAGGGTCAGATACGCAGTATTTT
- | TRBJ2-7 | - | TRBV29-1 | CSADKGYEQYF | TGCAGCGCCGACAAGGGGTACGAGCAGTACTTC
- | TRBJ2-3 | TRBD1 | TRBV4-1 | CASSHPTGGTDTQYF | TGCGCCAGCAGCCACCCGACAGGGGGCACGGATACGCAGTATTTT
once | TRBJ1-5 | - | TRBV28 | CASSERTGSSNQPQHF | TGTGCCAGCAGTGAACGGACGGGATCTAGCAATCAGCCCCAGCATTTT
few | TRBJ2-6 | - | TRBV10-3 | CAISDPPSGANVLTF | TGTGCCATCAGTGACCCTCCCTCTGGGGCCAACGTCCTGACTTTC
- | TRBJ1-1 | - | TRBV5-1 | CASSADFQNTEAFF | TGCGCCAGCAGCGCGGACTTTCAGAACACTGAAGCTTTCTTT
few | TRBJ2-5 | - | TRBV7-2 | CASSLAALEETQYF | TGTGCCAGCAGCTTAGCAGCGCTAGAAGAGACCCAGTACTTC
- | TRBJ2-3 | TRBD2 | TRBV5-4 | CASSSGTSGRSTDTQYF | TGTGCCAGCAGCTCGGGGACTAGCGGGAGGTCCACAGATACGCAGTATTTT
- | TRBJ1-4 | - | TRBV13 | CASSATDRKLFF | TGTGCCAGCAGCGCAACGGACAGAAAACTGTTTTTT
- | TRBJ2-2 | TRBD1 | TRBV9 | CASSPLARGRYGELFF | TGTGCCAGCAGCCCTCTCGCCAGGGGGCGCTACGGGGAGCTGTTTTTT
- | TRBJ1-2 | TRBD1 | TRBV6-5 | CASSYTGTGTYGYTF | TGTGCCAGCAGTTACACCGGGACAGGAACCTATGGCTACACCTTC
- | TRBJ2-7 | - | TRBV28 | CASSFPGYEQYF | TGTGCCAGCAGTTTTCCCGGTTACGAGCAGTACTTC
- | TRBJ1-1 | - | TRBV7-2 | CASSLGANTEAFF | TGTGCCAGCAGCTTAGGGGCGAACACTGAAGCTTTCTTT
- | TRBJ2-7 | TRBD2 | TRBV4-1 | CASSPVAGPGSYEQYF | TGCGCCAGCAGCCCCGTAGCGGGCCCGGGGTCCTACGAGCAGTACTTC
- | TRBJ2-1 | TRBD2 | TRBV13 | CAGPGGEQFF | TGTGCCGGGCCGGGGGGTGAGCAGTTCTTC
- | TRBJ1-2 | - | TRBV10-1 | CASSDYNYGYTF | TGCGCCAGCAGTGACTATAACTATGGCTACACCTTC
once | TRBJ2-7 | - | TRBV5-1 | CASSLAPAYEQYF | TGCGCCAGCAGCTTGGCGCCAGCCTACGAGCAGTACTTC
- | TRBJ1-5 | TRBD1 | TRBV6-6 | CASRNRGNNQPQHF | TGTGCCAGCAGGAACAGGGGGAACAATCAGCCCCAGCATTTT
- | TRBJ1-5 | - | TRBV6-1 | CASSEAEGGHQPQHF | TGTGCCAGCAGTGAAGCGGAGGGAGGGCATCAGCCCCAGCATTTT
few | TRBJ2-7 | - | TRBV5-6 | CASSLSIPYEQYF | TGTGCCAGCAGCTTGAGCATCCCCTACGAGCAGTACTTC
- | TRBJ2-7 | - | TRBV10-2 | CASRGGTGPSSYEQYF | TGCGCCAGCAGGGGGGGAACAGGACCTAGCTCCTACGAGCAGTACTTC
- | TRBJ2-1 | TRBD2 | TRBV27 | CASSMSLAGGWVEQFF | TGTGCCAGCAGTATGTCACTAGCGGGCGGGTGGGTTGAGCAGTTCTTC
- | TRBJ2-1 | TRBD2 | TRBV6-1 | CASSDRLAGSYNEQFF | TGTGCCAGCAGTGACCGCCTAGCGGGCTCTTACAATGAGCAGTTCTTC
- | TRBJ2-5 | - | TRBV19 | CASSISTGETQYF | TGTGCCAGTAGTATCTCTACGGGAGAGACCCAGTACTTC
- | TRBJ1-2 | - | TRBV18 | CASSPLEAVGGGTF | -
- | TRBJ2-2 | TRBD1 | TRBV4-1 | CASSQGQGVPNTGELFF | TGCGCCAGCAGCCAAGGACAGGGAGTACCGAACACCGGGGAGCTGTTTTTT
- | TRBJ2-3 | - | TRBV5-4 | CASSLATGLDTQYF | TGTGCCAGCAGCTTGGCGACAGGTTTAGATACGCAGTATTTT
- | TRBJ2-2 | TRBD2 | TRBV11-3 | CASSSEFSGRVPGELFF | TGTGCCAGCAGTTCGGAATTTAGCGGGAGGGTCCCCGGGGAGCTGTTTTTT
- | TRBJ2-5 | - | TRBV19 | CASSSGRGTKETQYF | TGTGCCAGTAGTTCTGGCCGGGGGACCAAAGAGACCCAGTACTTC
- | TRBJ2-7 | TRBD2 | TRBV4-1 | CASSHGLAGSYEQYF | TGCGCCAGCAGCCACGGACTAGCTGGATCCTACGAGCAGTACTTC
- | TRBJ2-1 | TRBD2 | TRBV28 | CASSLGTRGLATYNEQFF | TGTGCCAGCAGTTTAGGGACTAGAGGTCTCGCCACCTACAATGAGCAGTTCTTC
- | TRBJ2-7 | - | TRBV6-5 | CASRRDYEQYF | TGTGCCAGCAGGCGGGACTACGAGCAGTACTTC
- | TRBJ2-7 | - | TRBV7-6 | CASSFGQGRSYEQYF | TGTGCCAGCAGCTTCGGTCAGGGAAGGTCCTACGAGCAGTACTTC
- | TRBJ2-7 | TRBD1 | TRBV5-6 | CASSLAGQGPADEQYF | TGTGCCAGCAGCTTGGCGGGACAGGGGCCGGCCGACGAGCAGTACTTC
- | TRBJ2-7 | TRBD2 | TRBV10-3 | CAIGGGTSYEQYF | TGTGCCATCGGGGGGGGGACGTCCTACGAGCAGTACTTC
- | TRBJ1-1 | - | TRBV2 | CASSDPGPNTEAFF | TGTGCCAGCAGTGACCCAGGGCCGAACACTGAAGCTTTCTTT
once | TRBJ2-7 | TRBD1 | TRBV6-5 | CASSHPDRGYEQYF | TGTGCCAGCAGTCACCCAGACAGGGGCTACGAGCAGTACTTC
once | TRBJ2-7 | - | TRBV7-9 | CASSLGTARPTYEQYF | TGTGCCAGCAGCTTAGGGACAGCACGGCCCACCTACGAGCAGTACTTC
- | TRBJ2-3 | - | TRBV9 | CASSVGATEGADTQYF | TGTGCCAGCAGCGTAGGAGCGACCGAAGGGGCAGATACGCAGTATTTT